This passage covers 8 T cell receptor beta chains from one sample sequenced in a study of T cell responses to AZD1222 COVID-19 vaccine. TCRdb's table, derived via immunoSEQ multiplex PCR, lists solely in-frame clones and lacks some. The table includes about 130,000 clones, around 84% detected once. This specimen consisted of peripheral blood, obtained on day 0 of AZD1222 vaccination. The receptors shown here come from an adult in good health.

This chain joins TRBV5-5 and TRBJ2-1; 8 nucleotides match TRBD1. Germline values: CDR1 SGHKS, CDR2 YYEKEE (reference sequence). V was clipped by 4 bases and J by 3 bases; unmatched bases: 6. The CDR3 is made up of 15 amino acids. The CDR3 loop reads CASSPTGDLYNEQFF. CDR3 in DNA: TGTGCCAGCAGCCCGACAGGGGACCTCTACAATGAGCAGTTCTTC.

The chain has TRBV12-2 and TRBJ2-3. TRBV12-2 is termed a pseudogene. This CDR3 spans 15 amino acids. CDR3 region: CASPPDGGRTDTQYF. The CDR3 DNA reads as TGTGCAAGTCCCCCCGACGGGGGCCGCACAGATACGCAGTATTTT.

V gene TRBV6-5 combines with J gene TRBJ1-2; possible D gene TRBD1, 5 bases. Trimming cost V 8 bases and J 2 bases, with 9 bases left between them. The CDR3 is 12 amino acids. Per germline, CDR1 MNHEY and CDR2 SVGAGI. The CDR3 DNA sequence: TGTGCCAGCGCGGAGGGGAACTATGGCTACACCTTC. Translation gives CASAEGNYGYTF.

This clone was found a few times. This chain joins TRBV7-9 and TRBJ1-2, with D uncertain. V was trimmed by 1 base and J by 6 bases, leaving 12 bases between them. This CDR3 has 14 amino acids. Germline CDR1 and CDR2: SEHNR and FQNEAQ (reference sequence). The CDR3 spells CASSLVGSDDGYTF. The DNA of the CDR3 is TGTGCCAGCAGCTTAGTCGGCAGCGACGATGGCTACACCTTC.

The V call is TRBV5-4, the J call TRBJ2-7; TRBD1 matches at 8 bases. Unmatched junction bases numbered 10, after V lost 10 bases and J lost 4 bases. This CDR3 is built from 13 residues. Germline V CDR1 and CDR2: SGHNT, YYREEE (reference sequence). CDR3: CAGSRQGAYEQYF. Here the CDR3 DNA reads TGTGCCGGATCCCGGCAGGGGGCGTACGAGCAGTACTTC.

The chain combines TRBV3-1 (or the pseudogene TRBV3-2) with TRBJ2-2; weak D call: TRBD2 (6 bases). Trimming removed 1 base at V and 15 bases at J, with 12 bases between. Looked up from germline, CDR1 is LGHDT and CDR2 is YNNKEL (reference sequence). The length of the CDR3 is 12 residues. The CDR3 bases are TGTGCCAGCAGCCAAGCGGAGGGTAGGGTGTTTTTT. It translates to CASSQAEGRVFF.

The chain carries TRBV5-5 and TRBJ2-7, with D uncertain. The CDR3 has 13 amino acids. Germline V lookup: CDR1 SGHKS, CDR2 YYEKEE (reference sequence). Trimming removed 2 bases from V and 3 bases from J, with 9 bases in between. CDR3 region: CASSFLADYEQYF. As DNA, the CDR3 is TGTGCCAGCAGCTTTTTAGCAGACTACGAGCAGTACTTC.

The chain carries TRBV7-9 and TRBJ2-1; TRBD2 agrees at 8 bases. CDR3 length equals 14 residues. The junction had 5 bases not matched to a gene; V was cut back by 7 bases and J by 3 bases. Germline V lookup: CDR1 SEHNR, CDR2 FQNEAQ (reference sequence). The CDR3 coding sequence is TGTGCCAGCATCCTCAGCGGGGGCTACAATGAGCAGTTCTTC. This codes for CASILSGGYNEQFF.